Below, one T cell receptor (beta chain) is given with its context. CDR1 is SEHNR, CDR2 FQNEAQ, per germline (reference sequence). V lost 5 bases and J lost 9; bases outside the gene matches: 17. The CDR3 is 17 residues long. The naive CD8 population came from CD45RO-negative cells selected for CCR7, without terminally differentiated effector memory CD45RA+ cells. Free of recent acute infections or vaccinations, the donors were healthy HIV-negative adults. The sample comes from a study of shared clonotypes between healthy human individuals. In replicate PCRs of sorted subsets, roughly 200 ng DNA, tens of thousands of T cell genomes, was used. Authors' analysis steps: ImmunoSEQ only sent back junction sequences with no quality scores, so filtering was done differently. Clones were sequenced by immunoSEQ multiplex PCR, and TCRdb holds only the in-frame ones, with some missing. Clone size and the V and J calls come from that table; the DNA yielded D and trimming. The sample includes millions of clones, around 96% of them seen just once.

The specimen sequenced was naive CD8+ T cells sorted from blood. This sequence originates from a man between 18 and 29 years old in good health. The V call is TRBV7-9, the J call TRBJ2-1; 9 nucleotides align to TRBD2. The CDR3 protein is CASSPPRDSGRWGEQFF. CDR3 bases: TGTGCCAGCAGCCCCCCTCGGGATAGCGGGAGATGGGGTGAGCAGTTCTTC. Together with reference TRBV7-9 and TRBJ2-1, the CDR3 gives the full variable domain: DTGVSQNPRHKITKRGQNVTFRCDPISEHNRLYWYRQTLGQGPEFLTYFQNEAQLEKSRLLSDRFSAERPKGSFSTLEIQRTEQGDSAMYLCASSPPRDSGRWGEQFFGPGTRLTVL.